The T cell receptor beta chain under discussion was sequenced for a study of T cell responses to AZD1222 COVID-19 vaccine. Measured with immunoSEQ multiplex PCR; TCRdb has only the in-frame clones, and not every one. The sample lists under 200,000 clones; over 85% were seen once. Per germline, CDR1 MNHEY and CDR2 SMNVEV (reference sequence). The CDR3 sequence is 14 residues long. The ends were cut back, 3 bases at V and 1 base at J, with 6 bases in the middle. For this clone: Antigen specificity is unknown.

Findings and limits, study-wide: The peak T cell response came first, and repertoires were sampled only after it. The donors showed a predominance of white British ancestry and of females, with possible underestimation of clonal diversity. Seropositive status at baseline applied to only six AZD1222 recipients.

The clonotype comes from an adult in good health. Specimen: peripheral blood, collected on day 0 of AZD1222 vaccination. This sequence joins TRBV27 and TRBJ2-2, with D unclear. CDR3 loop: CASSLTLNTGELFF. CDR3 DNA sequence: TGTGCCAGCAGTTTGACGTTGAACACCGGGGAGCTGTTTTTT.